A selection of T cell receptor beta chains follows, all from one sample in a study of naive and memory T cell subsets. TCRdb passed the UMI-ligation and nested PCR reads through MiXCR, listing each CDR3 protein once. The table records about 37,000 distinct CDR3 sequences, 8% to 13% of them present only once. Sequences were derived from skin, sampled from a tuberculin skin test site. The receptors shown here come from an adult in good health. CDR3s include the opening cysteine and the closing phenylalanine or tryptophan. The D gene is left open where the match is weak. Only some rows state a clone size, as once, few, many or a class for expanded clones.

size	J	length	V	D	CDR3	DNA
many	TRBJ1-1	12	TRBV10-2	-	CASVTGSTEAFF	TGCGCCAGCGTAACAGGGTCAACTGAAGCTTTCTTT
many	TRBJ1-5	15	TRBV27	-	CASSDAGSNEQPQHF	TGTGCCAGCAGTGACGCAGGGAGCAATGAACAGCCCCAGCATTTT
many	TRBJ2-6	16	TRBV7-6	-	CASSLVEYSGANVLTF	TGTGCCAGCAGCTTAGTAGAATACTCTGGGGCCAACGTCCTGACTTTC
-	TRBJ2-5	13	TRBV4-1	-	CASSQGREETQYF	TGCGCCAGCAGCCAAGGCCGGGAAGAGACCCAGTACTTC
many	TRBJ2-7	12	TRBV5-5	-	CASSPDGYEQYF	TGTGCCAGCAGCCCGGACGGCTACGAGCAGTACTTC
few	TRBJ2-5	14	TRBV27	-	CASKKLSFGETQYF	TGTGCCAGCAAGAAGCTGTCCTTTGGGGAGACCCAGTACTTC
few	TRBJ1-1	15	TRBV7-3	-	CASSLEPHLNTEAFF	TGTGCCAGCAGCCTAGAACCTCACTTGAACACTGAAGCTTTCTTT
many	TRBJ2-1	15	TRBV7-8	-	CASSLAGRGGAEQFF	TGTGCCAGCAGCTTAGCGGGCAGGGGAGGGGCTGAGCAGTTCTTC
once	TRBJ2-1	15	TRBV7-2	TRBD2	CASARDAGGAAEQFF	TGTGCCAGCGCCCGGGACGCCGGGGGGGCAGCTGAGCAGTTCTTC
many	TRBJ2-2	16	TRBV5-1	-	CASSSFGGANTGELFF	TGCGCCAGCAGCTCCTTTGGCGGGGCGAACACCGGGGAGCTGTTTTTT
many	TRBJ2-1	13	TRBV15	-	CATSGASEDEQFF	TGTGCCACCAGCGGCGCCAGCGAAGATGAGCAGTTCTTC
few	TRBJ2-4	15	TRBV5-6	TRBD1	CASSFRRTGVYIQYF	TGTGCCAGCAGCTTTAGGAGGACAGGGGTATACATTCAGTACTTC
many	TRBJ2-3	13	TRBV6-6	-	CASSYVIQGAQYF	TGTGCCAGCAGTTACGTAATCCAGGGTGCGCAGTATTTT
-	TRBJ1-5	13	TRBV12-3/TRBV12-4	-	CASRRDSNQPQHF	TGTGCCAGCCGGCGAGATAGCAATCAGCCCCAGCATTTT
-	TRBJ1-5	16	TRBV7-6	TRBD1	CASSLGQGVSNQPQHF	TGTGCCAGCAGCTTAGGGCAGGGGGTTAGCAATCAGCCCCAGCATTTT
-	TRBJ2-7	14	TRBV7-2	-	CASSLPTGTYEQYF	TGTGCCAGCAGCTTACCCACGGGGACCTACGAGCAGTACTTC
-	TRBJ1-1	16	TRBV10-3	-	CAISRTPGHEGTEAFF	TGTGCCATCAGCCGTACCCCGGGACACGAAGGCACTGAAGCTTTCTTT
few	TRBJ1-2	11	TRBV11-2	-	CASSRNRGYTF	TGTGCCAGCAGCCGCAACCGGGGCTACACCTTC
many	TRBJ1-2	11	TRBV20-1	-	CSATDFYGYTF	TGCAGTGCTACAGATTTCTATGGCTACACCTTC
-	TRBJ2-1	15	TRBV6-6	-	CASSHPGPDYNEQFF	TGTGCCAGCAGTCACCCGGGACCAGACTACAATGAGCAGTTCTTC
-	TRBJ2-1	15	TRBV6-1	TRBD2	CASTGTSGGYNEQFF	TGTGCCAGCACGGGGACTAGCGGGGGATACAATGAGCAGTTCTTC
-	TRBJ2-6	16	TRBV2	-	CASSENPRAGANVLTF	TGTGCCAGCAGTGAAAACCCCAGGGCTGGGGCCAACGTCCTGACTTTC
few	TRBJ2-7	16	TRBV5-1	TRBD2	CASNQPLLGGTYEQYF	TGCGCCAGCAACCAACCCCTCCTGGGGGGGACCTACGAGCAGTACTTC
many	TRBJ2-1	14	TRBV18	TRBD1	CASSLRQGPREEFF	TGTGCCAGCTCACTCCGACAGGGGCCGCGAGAGGAGTTCTTC
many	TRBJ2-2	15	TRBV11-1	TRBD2	CASSRTSGSTGELFF	TGTGCCAGCAGCCGGACTAGCGGGAGCACCGGGGAGCTGTTTTTT